A single sample is the source of the 28 T cell receptor beta chains below, sequenced in a study of blood T cell repertoires in COVID-19. TCRdb's copy holds only in-frame clones and misses some; the assay was immunoSEQ multiplex PCR. The sample lists about 330,000 clones, 80% to 90% occurring once. The sample consisted of peripheral blood. Receptor source: a man younger than 40 with COVID-19, enrolled during active disease.

The chain joins TRBV5-1 to TRBJ2-1; D might be TRBD2 (6 bases). V dropped 2 bases and J dropped 0 bases, with 9 bases sitting between them. Germline CDR1 and CDR2: SGHRS and YFSETQ. The CDR3 extends over 15 amino acids. The CDR3 coding sequence is TGCGCCAGCAGCTTCCCCGGGGGCTCCTACAATGAGCAGTTCTTC. As protein: CASSFPGGSYNEQFF. Variable domain in full (rest from reference TRBV5-1 and TRBJ2-1): KAGVTQTPRYLIKTRGQQVTLSCSPISGHRSVSWYQQTPGQGLQFLFEYFSETQRNKGNFPGRFSGRQFSNSRSEMNVSTLELGDSALYLCASSFPGGSYNEQFFGPGTRLTVL.

This clone appeared once. J is TRBJ2-3 and V is TRBV7-9, with 11 nucleotides matching TRBD1. Per the germline V gene, CDR1 is SEHNR and CDR2 is FQNEAQ (reference sequence). The CDR3 is made up of 18 amino acids. V shed 5 bases, J shed 1 base, and the junction held 11 bases outside the gene matches. CDR3 sequence: CASSPRTGGPLGTDTQYF. CDR3 bases: TGTGCCAGCAGCCCCAGGACAGGGGGCCCCTTGGGCACAGATACGCAGTATTTT. The full variable domain, rest sourced from reference TRBV7-9 and TRBJ2-3, is DTGVSQNPRHKITKRGQNVTFRCDPISEHNRLYWYRQTLGQGPEFLTYFQNEAQLEKSRLLSDRFSAERPKGSFSTLEIQRTEQGDSAMYLCASSPRTGGPLGTDTQYFGPGTRLTVL.

This chain connects TRBV5-1 to TRBJ1-1; unclear D gene. The CDR3 is made up of 15 amino acids. Germline V gene data show CDR1 as SGHRS and CDR2 as YFSETQ. Between the trimmed V and J ends, which lost 7 bases and 5 bases, there was a span of 21 bases. The CDR3 DNA reads TGCGCCAGCTTTGACTTCGTACGGGGAGGTACTGAAGCTTTCTTT. Translation: CASFDFVRGGTEAFF.

This sequence joins TRBV5-8 and TRBJ1-4, with D possibly TRBD1 on 6 matching bases. Trimming took 6 bases from V and 0 from J, leaving 12 bases between them. Germline V CDR1 and CDR2: SGHTS, YDEGEE. This CDR3 spans 15 amino acids. CDR3 in DNA: TGTGCCAGCAACAAAAACAGGGCAACTAATGAAAAACTGTTTTTT. Amino acids: CASNKNRATNEKLFF.

The rearrangement joins TRBV30 to TRBJ2-3, with 11 bases identical to TRBD2. The CDR3 has 13 amino acids. The germline V gene has CDR1 GTSNPN and CDR2 SVGIG (reference sequence). Losses at the gene ends were 7 bases for V and 4 bases for J; bases not matched to a gene: 4. The CDR3 reads CASTSGNADTQYF. The CDR3 nucleotides read TGTGCCTCGACTAGCGGGAATGCAGATACGCAGTATTTT. Together with reference TRBV30 and TRBJ2-3, the CDR3 gives the full variable domain: SQTIHQWPATLVQPVGSPLSLECTVEGTSNPNLYWYRQAAGRGLQLLFYSVGIGQISSEVPQNLSASRPQDRQFILSSKKLLLSDSGFYLCASTSGNADTQYFGPGTRLTVL.

This clone is a singleton in its sample. The V gene is TRBV9, the J gene TRBJ2-5; 7 positions match TRBD2. V trimming: 3 bases; J trimming: 1 base; junction bases outside the gene matches: 6. Germline V gives CDR1 SGDLS, CDR2 YYNGEE. The CDR3 consists of 15 residues. The CDR3, as DNA: TGTGCCAGCAGCGCCGTAAGCGGGGTCCAAGAGACCCAGTACTTC. Translation: CASSAVSGVQETQYF.

This chain links TRBV5-4 with TRBJ1-6; 7 bases are shared with TRBD1. V trimming: 0 bases; J trimming: 10 bases; junction bases outside the gene matches: 1. This CDR3 is 13 amino acids long. The V gene's germline CDR1 is SGHNT and CDR2 YYREEE (reference sequence). The CDR3 sequence is CASSLDRGSPLHF. CDR3 nucleotide sequence: TGTGCCAGCAGCTTGGACAGGGGATCACCCCTCCACTTT. Filled out from reference TRBV5-4 and TRBJ1-6, the complete variable domain reads ETGVTQSPTHLIKTRGQQVTLRCSSQSGHNTVSWYQQALGQGPQFIFQYYREEENGRGNFPPRFSGLQFPNYSSELNVNALELDDSALYLCASSLDRGSPLHFGNGTRLTVT.

This chain links TRBV5-1 with TRBJ2-7; the match to TRBD1 covers 9 bases. From germline, CDR1 is SGHRS and CDR2 YFSETQ. CDR3 length equals 15 residues. Trimming removed 3 bases from V and 5 bases from J; junction bases left unmatched: 9. CDR3 DNA: TGCGCCAGCAGCTCTCCGGGACAGGGAGTTAACGAGCAGTACTTC. Protein sequence: CASSSPGQGVNEQYF.

J is TRBJ1-5 and V is TRBV12-5, with TRBD1 identical over 9 bases. J lost 6 bases, V lost 0 bases, and 6 bases had no gene match. The CDR3 runs 16 residues. The V gene's germline CDR1 is LGHNT and CDR2 FRNRAP. In DNA, the CDR3 is TGTGCTAGTGGTTTGGTAAGGACAGGGGTGGGTCAGCCCCAGCATTTT. It codes for CASGLVRTGVGQPQHF.

This clone has only a few counts. The CDR3 region is CASMNRGLYEQYF. The CDR3 DNA follows: TGTGCCAGCATGAACAGGGGCCTCTACGAGCAGTACTTC. The V and J genes are TRBV2 and TRBJ2-7; 7 nucleotides match TRBD1. Germline V gives CDR1 SNHLY, CDR2 FYNNEI. The trim removed 7 bases at V and 3 bases at J, leaving 6 bases unmatched. This CDR3 has 13 amino acids. Using reference TRBV2 and TRBJ2-7 for the parts outside the CDR3, the full variable domain is EPEVTQTPSHQVTQMGQEVILRCVPISNHLYFYWYRQILGQKVEFLVSFYNNEISEKSEIFDDQFSVERPDGSNFTLKIRSTKLEDSAMYFCASMNRGLYEQYFGPGTRLTVT.

J is TRBJ2-6 and V is TRBV9; 8 bases are shared with TRBD1. With V trimmed by 3 bases and J by 0 bases, 5 bases remained unmatched. This CDR3 region has 17 residues. Germline lookup yields CDR1 SGDLS and CDR2 YYNGEE. The CDR3 reads CASSAQGANSGANVLTF. The DNA for the CDR3 is TGTGCCAGCAGCGCGCAGGGGGCGAACTCTGGGGCCAACGTCCTGACTTTC.

This clone was detected a few times. The chain has TRBV28 and TRBJ2-5; D is uncertain. The CDR3 runs 17 residues. Germline-derived CDR1 and CDR2 are MDHEN and SYDVKM. V was shortened by 5 bases and J by 4 bases, with 23 bases between the two germline ends. The CDR3 region has the DNA TGTGCCAGCAGTATATACCCTACCATGGGCGAGATAGAGACCCAGTACTTC. Translating gives CASSIYPTMGEIETQYF.

The chain employs TRBV5-1 and TRBJ1-4; D might be TRBD1 (5 bases). The V gene lost 5 bases and the J gene lost 0 bases, with 8 bases spanning the gap. The CDR3 has 14 amino acids. Germline CDR1 SGHRS, CDR2 YFSETQ. CDR3 loop: CASRQDPTNEKLFF. CDR3 in DNA: TGCGCCAGCAGACAGGACCCAACTAATGAAAAACTGTTTTTT.

The chain links TRBV9 to TRBJ2-2; tentative D call: TRBD2 (6 bases). CDR3 length: 16 residues. V was pared by 3 bases and J by 2 bases, with 14 bases between. The germline gives CDR1 SGDLS, CDR2 YYNGEE. As DNA, the CDR3 is TGTGCCAGCAGCGCCGACCCCGGGACTAACACCGGGGAGCTGTTTTTT. Translated, it gives CASSADPGTNTGELFF.

This chain links TRBV7-2 with TRBJ1-6; D gene ambiguous. The CDR3 runs to 16 residues. Germline-derived CDR1 and CDR2 are SGHTA and FQGNSA. V was cut by 3 bases and J by 0 bases, with 9 bases left in between. Here the CDR3 reads CASSFVRSSYNSPLHF. The DNA for the CDR3 is TGTGCCAGCAGCTTCGTACGGAGCTCCTATAATTCACCCCTCCACTTT.

The rearrangement joins TRBV5-6 to TRBJ1-5, with 7 bases that match TRBD1. The length of the CDR3 is 14 residues. From germline, CDR1 is SGHDT and CDR2 YYEEEE. Germline trimming cut 4 bases from V and 3 bases from J; bases unmatched to any gene: 4. This CDR3 is CASSRTGANQPQHF. The CDR3 bases are TGTGCCAGCAGCCGGACAGGTGCCAATCAGCCCCAGCATTTT. Filled out from reference TRBV5-6 and TRBJ1-5, the complete variable domain reads DAGVTQSPTHLIKTRGQQVTLRCSPKSGHDTVSWYQQALGQGPQFIFQYYEEEERQRGNFPDRFSGHQFPNYSSELNVNALLLGDSALYLCASSRTGANQPQHFGDGTRLSIL.

The genes are TRBV19 and TRBJ2-1; the match to TRBD1 covers 7 bases. After removal of 5 bases from V and 9 bases from J, the junction contained 16 bases not matched to a gene. This CDR3 region has 16 residues. Germline values: CDR1 LNHDA, CDR2 SQIVND (reference sequence). The CDR3 sequence is CASSSFVKGALGEQFF. For the CDR3, the DNA is TGTGCCAGTAGTTCCTTCGTGAAGGGGGCCTTAGGTGAGCAGTTCTTC.

The chain employs TRBV5-1 and TRBJ2-7; 8 bases align to TRBD2. V shed 4 bases, J shed 2 bases, and the junction held 5 bases outside the gene matches. This CDR3 spans 14 amino acids. The V gene's germline CDR1 is SGHRS and CDR2 YFSETQ. For the CDR3, the DNA is TGCGCCAGCAGCCACGGACTAGCCACCTACGAGCAGTACTTC. Protein product: CASSHGLATYEQYF.

This clone was seen a handful of times. The chain has TRBV10-3 and TRBJ1-5; 8 positions match TRBD1. J lost 3 bases, V lost 6 bases, and 7 bases had no gene match. Germline V CDR1 and CDR2: ENHRY, SYGVKD. The CDR3 is 15 residues long. CDR3: CAISQTGAINQPQHF. Here the CDR3 DNA reads TGTGCCATCAGCCAGACAGGGGCGATCAATCAGCCCCAGCATTTT.

The chain couples TRBV28 to TRBJ2-1, with D possibly matching TRBD1 (6 bases). The CDR3 loop spans 15 amino acids. The V end was cut by 2 bases, the J end by 7 bases, with 15 bases between. The germline V gene encodes CDR1 MDHEN and CDR2 SYDVKM. This CDR3 is CASSLGGSSFNEQFF. CDR3 bases: TGTGCCAGCAGTTTAGGGGGCTCCTCCTTTAATGAGCAGTTCTTC.

The gene calls are TRBV7-2 and TRBJ1-2; maybe TRBD1 (6 bases). Trimming took off 5 bases at V and 2 bases at J, with 18 bases between the two ends. The CDR3 is 16 amino acids. CDR1 and CDR2 (germline): SGHTA, FQGNSA. The CDR3 DNA reads TGTGCCAGCAGCCATAGCAAAGGGGGTAGGAACTATGGCTACACCTTC. Its translation is CASSHSKGGRNYGYTF.

There are a few counts of this clone. The chain combines TRBV5-1 with TRBJ2-1, with D tentatively TRBD2 (5 bases). The CDR3 has 15 amino acids. Germline V CDR1 and CDR2: SGHRS, YFSETQ. The V end was cut by 5 bases, the J end by 7 bases, with 19 bases between. CDR3 nucleotides: TGCGCCAGCAGGGTCGGTCGGGGATCCCCTAATGAGCAGTTCTTC. It translates to CASRVGRGSPNEQFF.

This clone was seen a few times. The chain combines TRBV2 with TRBJ2-7, with 11 bases fitting TRBD2. The CDR3 runs 15 residues. CDR1 and CDR2 from the germline V gene are SNHLY and FYNNEI. Trimming at V came to 6 bases and at J to 7 bases, leaving 11 bases not matched to a gene. The CDR3: CASSATSGSFWEQYF. The DNA of the CDR3 is TGTGCCAGCAGCGCAACTAGCGGGAGTTTCTGGGAGCAGTACTTC. Using reference TRBV2 and TRBJ2-7 for the parts outside the CDR3, the full variable domain is EPEVTQTPSHQVTQMGQEVILRCVPISNHLYFYWYRQILGQKVEFLVSFYNNEISEKSEIFDDQFSVERPDGSNFTLKIRSTKLEDSAMYFCASSATSGSFWEQYFGPGTRLTVT.

The genes are TRBV28 and TRBJ2-7, with TRBD2 matching over 7 bases. Germline CDR1 MDHEN, CDR2 SYDVKM. This CDR3 contains 17 residues. With V trimmed by 5 bases and J by 3 bases, 16 bases remained unmatched. The CDR3 spells CASSPSLGAGPRYEQYF. The CDR3 DNA sequence: TGTGCCAGCAGTCCCTCCCTGGGAGCGGGACCCCGCTACGAGCAGTACTTC.

The rearrangement joins TRBV7-2 to TRBJ1-5; 8 positions match TRBD1. CDR1 and CDR2 from the germline V gene are SGHTA and FQGNSA. The J segment lost 1 base and the V segment lost 2 bases, leaving 4 bases of the junction unmatched. CDR3 length equals 16 residues. Written as DNA, the CDR3 is TGTGCCAGCAGCTTATCAGGGGGCGAAAGCAATCAGCCCCAGCATTTT. Translating gives CASSLSGGESNQPQHF. Full variable domain (outside the CDR3, taken from reference TRBV7-2 and TRBJ1-5): GAGVSQSPSNKVTEKGKDVELRCDPISGHTALYWYRQSLGQGLEFLIYFQGNSAPDKSGLPSDRFSAERTGGSVSTLTIQRTQQEDSAVYLCASSLSGGESNQPQHFGDGTRLSIL.

The genes are TRBV7-3 and TRBJ2-1, with TRBD1 identical over 8 bases. J was trimmed by 2 bases and V by 0 bases; bases with no gene match: 3. CDR3 length: 16 amino acids. Germline CDR1 SGHTA, CDR2 FQGTGA. CDR3 coding DNA: TGTGCCAGCAGCTTAACGGACAGGGCGCCCTACAATGAGCAGTTCTTC. It is translated as CASSLTDRAPYNEQFF.

The rearrangement uses TRBV27 and TRBJ2-1; D unclear. The CDR3 extends over 16 amino acids. Germline lookup yields CDR1 MNHEY and CDR2 SMNVEV (reference sequence). V was pared by 3 bases and J by 1 base, with 13 bases between. This CDR3 reads CASSFFARLSYNEQFF. The CDR3 nucleotides are TGTGCCAGCAGTTTTTTTGCGAGATTGTCCTACAATGAGCAGTTCTTC.

The chain employs TRBV25-1 and TRBJ2-1, with 11 bases that match TRBD2. The CDR3 covers 15 residues. V shed 2 bases, J shed 3 bases, and the junction held 0 bases outside the gene matches. Germline loops: CDR1 MGHDK, CDR2 SYGVNS. The CDR3 nucleotides read TGTGCCAGCAGTGAAACTAGCGGGGGCTACAATGAGCAGTTCTTC. Translating it yields CASSETSGGYNEQFF.